Below, 29 T cell receptor beta chains from the same sample are listed, as sequenced in a study of STAT5B mutations in CD4+ large granular lymphocyte leukemia (dated 2022 in TCRdb). Library method: the immunoSEQ multiplex PCR assay. TCRdb stores this immuneACCESS table with in-frame sequences only. Part of the clones is absent; in the studies checked, under half of the shortfall reflects unresolved V genes, and no reason is known for the rest. Recorded for this sample are some 35,000 clones; 88% of them occurred a single time. The ten top clones hold about 0.92% of the sample. Input material: CD4+ T cells from blood buffy coats. The receptors derive from a human donor in good health.

This chain uses TRBV27 with TRBJ1-6, with a tentative D call TRBD1 (6 bases). There are 15 residues in the CDR3. V gave up 6 bases and J gave up 9 bases, with 18 bases separating them. Germline V gives CDR1 MNHEY, CDR2 SMNVEV (reference sequence). CDR3 protein: CASRTRQAVPSPLHF. The CDR3 DNA follows: TGTGCCAGCAGGACACGACAGGCCGTTCCTTCACCCCTCCACTTT.

The V call is TRBV6-5, the J call TRBJ1-2; 9 bases map to TRBD1. Trimming cost V 7 bases and J 5 bases; bases outside gene matches: 5. The CDR3 extends over 13 amino acids. The germline V gene has CDR1 MNHEY and CDR2 SVGAGI. The CDR3 protein is CASTPGQGYGYTF. Written as DNA, the CDR3 is TGTGCCAGCACCCCGGGACAGGGTTATGGCTACACCTTC.

V usage is TRBV7-2 and J usage is TRBJ1-2; D gene uncertain. This CDR3 region has 12 residues. CDR1 and CDR2 (germline): SGHTA, FQGNSA. V was shortened by 6 bases and J by 5 bases, with 10 bases between the two germline ends. The CDR3 nucleotides are TGTGCCAGCAGTCCTATCATTTATGGCTACACCTTC. Its translation is CASSPIIYGYTF.

The chain has TRBV7-2 and TRBJ1-5, with D maybe TRBD1 (5 bases). CDR1 and CDR2 from the germline V gene are SGHTA and FQGNSA. V was cut by 4 bases and J by 5 bases, with 12 bases left in between. The CDR3 is 14 residues long. The CDR3 is CASSWGVHYQPQHF. The CDR3 DNA reads TGTGCCAGCAGCTGGGGGGTCCACTATCAGCCCCAGCATTTT.

The chain has TRBV10-3 and TRBJ2-1; the D gene is possibly TRBD2 (5 bases). This CDR3 region has 15 residues. CDR1 and CDR2 from the germline V gene are ENHRY and SYGVKD. Trimming removed 10 bases from V and 3 bases from J, with 19 bases in between. The CDR3: CATLPSSSVYNEQFF. Here the CDR3 DNA reads TGTGCCACCCTTCCTTCTAGCTCGGTCTACAATGAGCAGTTCTTC.

This chain links TRBV19 with TRBJ1-5; a possible D gene is TRBD1 (5 bases). Germline values: CDR1 LNHDA, CDR2 SQIVND (reference sequence). CDR3 length equals 15 residues. The V end lost 6 bases, the J end lost 7 bases, and 19 bases lay between the germline ends. CDR3 nucleotides: TGTGCCAGTAGCGTTTCACAGGTTGGGAGCCAGCCCCAGCATTTT. It codes for CASSVSQVGSQPQHF. The full variable domain, completed using reference TRBV19 and TRBJ1-5, is DGGITQSPKYLFRKEGQNVTLSCEQNLNHDAMYWYRQDPGQGLRLIYYSQIVNDFQKGDIAEGYSVSREKKESFPLTVTSAQKNPTAFYLCASSVSQVGSQPQHFGDGTRLSIL.

The chain recombines TRBV5-8 with TRBJ2-7; TRBD2 is a possible D gene (6 bases). This CDR3 is 14 amino acids long. The ends were cut back, 5 bases at V and 2 bases at J, with 14 bases in the middle. Per germline, CDR1 SGHTS and CDR2 YDEGEE. The CDR3 reads CASRKEGLAYEQYF. CDR3 nucleotide sequence: TGTGCCAGCAGAAAGGAGGGTTTAGCCTACGAGCAGTACTTC.

The gene calls are TRBV5-1 and TRBJ1-2; perhaps TRBD1 as D (6 bases). The CDR3 consists of 15 residues. CDR1 is SGHRS, CDR2 YFSETQ, per germline. Trimming cost V 2 bases and J 4 bases, with 15 bases left between them. CDR3 bases: TGCGCCAGCAGCTTAATACTGACAGGTAGCTATGGCTACACCTTC. Its protein is CASSLILTGSYGYTF.

The chain uses TRBV2 and TRBJ2-1; 7 nucleotides match TRBD2. The CDR3 loop spans 14 amino acids. CDR1 and CDR2 from the germline V gene are SNHLY and FYNNEI. With 6 bases clipped from V and 7 bases from J, the junction kept 9 bases outside the gene matches. The chain's CDR3 is CASRGRAVSNEQFF. CDR3 DNA: TGTGCCAGCAGAGGGAGGGCGGTGAGTAATGAGCAGTTCTTC.

V usage is TRBV4-3 and J usage is TRBJ2-7; weak D call: TRBD2 (6 bases). The CDR3 spans 19 residues. V dropped 1 base and J dropped 0 bases, with 22 bases sitting between them. The germline gives CDR1 LGHNA, CDR2 YSLEER. CDR3 in DNA: TGCGCCAGCAGCCAAGCAACCCCCACGGGACTGAGGAGCTCCTACGAGCAGTACTTC. Translation gives CASSQATPTGLRSSYEQYF.

The chain links TRBV7-9 to TRBJ1-1; TRBD1 might be the D (5 bases). This CDR3 contains 16 residues. Trimming cost V 3 bases and J 1 base, with 15 bases left between them. Germline assignment: CDR1 SEHNR and CDR2 FQNEAQ (reference sequence). DNA of the CDR3: TGTGCCAGCAGCTTTCTAGGGGCAGCGCCGAACACTGAAGCTTTCTTT. Amino acid sequence: CASSFLGAAPNTEAFF.

CDR3 loop: CASSSTGMFYGYTF. CDR3 in DNA: TGTGCCAGCAGTTCCACCGGGATGTTTTATGGCTACACCTTC. This chain links TRBV6-5 with TRBJ1-2; D is unresolved. This CDR3 contains 14 residues. Trimming shortened V by 4 bases and J by 5 bases, and 14 bases separated the two germline ends. Germline V CDR1 and CDR2: MNHEY, SVGAGI.

This clone was seen more than once but under ten times. The chain has TRBV30 and TRBJ1-5; D is unresolved. Germline loops: CDR1 GTSNPN, CDR2 SVGIG (reference sequence). This CDR3 is built from 13 residues. Deletions cut 2 bases from V and 6 bases from J, with 11 bases between. CDR3 bases: TGTGCCTGGAGTCCTACGACCAGTCAGCCCCAGCATTTT. Protein: CAWSPTTSQPQHF.

The rearrangement joins TRBV5-1 to TRBJ2-2; a possible D gene is TRBD1 (5 bases). Germline V gene data show CDR1 as SGHRS and CDR2 as YFSETQ. CDR3 length: 15 residues. With 7 bases removed from V and 6 bases from J, the gap between germline ends came to 19 bases. The CDR3 DNA is TGCGCCAGCTTCTGGGGTAGGGGAACGGCCGGGGAGCTGTTTTTT. It codes for CASFWGRGTAGELFF.

The J gene is TRBJ1-1, the V gene TRBV6-5; D is uncertain. Germline V gives CDR1 MNHEY, CDR2 SVGAGI. V was pared by 3 bases and J by 4 bases, with 12 bases between. This CDR3 spans 14 amino acids. CDR3 DNA sequence: TGTGCCAGCAGTTATGACACGGTCGGCACTGAAGCTTTCTTT. It encodes CASSYDTVGTEAFF.

This chain uses TRBV7-3 with TRBJ2-2; TRBD1 or TRBD2 may be the D gene (7 bases each). Trimming shortened V by 5 bases and J by 7 bases, and 23 bases separated the two germline ends. Germline V lookup: CDR1 SGHTA, CDR2 FQGTGA. The CDR3 extends over 17 amino acids. The CDR3 loop is CASSLLLGRGLGGELFF. CDR3 bases: TGTGCCAGCAGCCTTCTCTTGGGGAGGGGGCTCGGCGGGGAGCTGTTTTTT.

This chain connects TRBV7-6 to TRBJ2-3; 8 bases match TRBD1. This CDR3 is built from 15 residues. Germline CDR1 is SGHVS and CDR2 is FNYEAQ. V was clipped by 1 base and J by 3 bases; unmatched bases: 3. The CDR3 DNA is TGTGCCAGCAGCTTAGGGACAGGGTATACAGATACGCAGTATTTT. It specifies CASSLGTGYTDTQYF. The full variable domain, in which reference TRBV7-6 and TRBJ2-3 provide the parts outside the CDR3, is GAGVSQSPRYKVTKRGQDVALRCDPISGHVSLYWYRQALGQGPEFLTYFNYEAQQDKSGLPNDRFSAERPEGSISTLTIQRTEQRDSAMYRCASSLGTGYTDTQYFGPGTRLTVL.

The V and J genes are TRBV6-1 and TRBJ1-1; 7 positions agree with TRBD1. V trimming: 3 bases; J trimming: 5 bases; junction bases outside the gene matches: 9. Germline CDR1 MNHNS, CDR2 SASEGT. The CDR3 loop spans 15 amino acids. CDR3 in DNA: TGTGCCAGCAGTGAGACGACAGGGCGGGAGACTGAAGCTTTCTTT. Translation gives CASSETTGRETEAFF.

This chain uses TRBV4-2 with TRBJ2-7; D gene unclear. The germline V gene encodes CDR1 LGHNA and CDR2 YNFKEQ. Trimming removed 0 bases at V and 6 bases at J, with 12 bases between. The CDR3 spans 14 residues. CDR3 DNA sequence: TGTGCCAGCAGCCAAGATGCCCTACCCACCGAGCAGTACTTC. Its translation: CASSQDALPTEQYF.

This sequence joins TRBV4-2 and TRBJ1-2, with 7 bases fitting TRBD1. Per the germline V gene, CDR1 is LGHNA and CDR2 is YNFKEQ. The V gene end was trimmed by 4 bases and the J gene end by 6 bases; junction bases not matched to a gene: 14. The CDR3 consists of 16 residues. In DNA, the CDR3 is TGTGCCAGCAGCCGGGAATCGCGGACAGGAGGTGATGGCTACACCTTC. Its protein is CASSRESRTGGDGYTF.

The chain recombines TRBV6-5 with TRBJ2-7; no firm D call. CDR1 is MNHEY and CDR2 is SVGAGI in the germline V gene. The CDR3 is 14 residues long. V was clipped by 1 base and J by 2 bases, with 9 bases between them. The CDR3 DNA sequence: TGTGCCAGCAGTTACTTGAACAGCGCCTACGAGCAGTACTTC. Translating it yields CASSYLNSAYEQYF.

The V gene is TRBV5-4, the J gene TRBJ2-1, with D possibly being TRBD2 (6 bases). CDR1 and CDR2 (germline): SGHNT, YYREEE (reference sequence). This CDR3 has 15 amino acids. V was clipped by 3 bases and J by 8 bases, with 18 bases between them. The CDR3 nucleotides are TGTGCCAGCAGCTCGCGGGGCGGGATAGGATATGAGCAGTTCTTC. It codes for CASSSRGGIGYEQFF.

The chain recombines TRBV9 with TRBJ1-6; D uncertain. CDR3 length: 12 amino acids. Deletions cut 3 bases from V and 7 bases from J, with 5 bases between. Germline lookup yields CDR1 SGDLS and CDR2 YYNGEE. CDR3 loop: CASSAWNSPLHF. CDR3 in DNA: TGTGCCAGCAGCGCCTGGAATTCACCCCTCCACTTT.

Only a few counts were recorded for this clone. J is TRBJ2-5 and V is TRBV5-1; the D gene is possibly TRBD1 (6 bases). CDR1 SGHRS and CDR2 YFSETQ come from the germline V gene. Deletions cut 4 bases from V and 2 bases from J, with 15 bases between. The CDR3 has 15 amino acids. CDR3 DNA sequence: TGCGCCAGCAGCGACAGGCCAGGAGATCAAGAGACCCAGTACTTC. Translating it yields CASSDRPGDQETQYF.

Regarding this clone: A read error may account for a junction end that differs from germline. The chain joins TRBV9 to TRBJ2-2; 9 nucleotides align to TRBD1. The CDR3 is 14 residues long. Germline V CDR1 and CDR2: SGDLS, YYNGEE. CDR3 residues: CANSYGQGSGELFF. The CDR3 DNA sequence: TGTGCCAACAGCTATGGACAGGGGAGCGGGGAGCTGTTTTTT.

The chain links TRBV13 to TRBJ1-3, with no clear D. CDR1 PRHDT and CDR2 FYEKMQ come from the germline V gene (reference sequence). V gave up 6 bases and J gave up 9 bases, with 9 bases separating them. The CDR3 runs to 11 residues. The CDR3, as DNA: TGTGCCAGCAGTAGTCGAGTCACCATATATTTT. Its translation is CASSSRVTIYF.

Points on this clone: The same CDR3 is also encoded by other DNA sequences in this sample. The chain has TRBV11-2 and TRBJ1-5; D is uncertain. The CDR3 has 14 residues. Trimming pared 0 bases from V and 0 bases from J, leaving 3 bases between. Germline V gives CDR1 SGHAT, CDR2 FQNNGV. The DNA of the CDR3 is TGTGCCAGCAGCTTAGAGGGTAGCAATCAGCCCCAGCATTTT. As protein: CASSLEGSNQPQHF.

The V call is TRBV21-1, the J call TRBJ2-3; no DNA check was done on the table's D call, TRBD1. TRBV21-1 is noted as a pseudogene. The CDR3 runs to 11 residues. In nucleotides, the CDR3 is TGTGCCAGCAGCAAAGTGGGGCGTGAGTATTTT. This translates into CASSKVGREYF.

The V call is TRBV18, the J call TRBJ1-2, with TRBD1 as a possible D gene (6 bases). V lost 3 bases, J lost 1 base, and 21 bases lay in between. The length of the CDR3 is 18 residues. CDR1 and CDR2 (germline): KGHSH, LQKENI. The CDR3 bases are TGTGCCAGCTCACCGGACAGTCCCTCCTCGCGGTTTAACTATGGCTACACCTTC. Its translation: CASSPDSPSSRFNYGYTF.